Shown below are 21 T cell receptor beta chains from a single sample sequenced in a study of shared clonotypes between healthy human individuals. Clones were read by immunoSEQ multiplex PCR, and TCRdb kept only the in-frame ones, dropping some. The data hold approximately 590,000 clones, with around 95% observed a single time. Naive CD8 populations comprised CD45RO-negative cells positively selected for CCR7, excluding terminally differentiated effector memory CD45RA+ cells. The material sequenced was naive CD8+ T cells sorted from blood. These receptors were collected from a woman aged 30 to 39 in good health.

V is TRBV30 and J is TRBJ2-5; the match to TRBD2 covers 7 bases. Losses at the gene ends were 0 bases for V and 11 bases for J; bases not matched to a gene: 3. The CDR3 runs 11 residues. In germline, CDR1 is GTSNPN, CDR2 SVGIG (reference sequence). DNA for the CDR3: TGTGCCTGGAGTGTAAGCGGGGAGCAGTACTTC. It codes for CAWSVSGEQYF.

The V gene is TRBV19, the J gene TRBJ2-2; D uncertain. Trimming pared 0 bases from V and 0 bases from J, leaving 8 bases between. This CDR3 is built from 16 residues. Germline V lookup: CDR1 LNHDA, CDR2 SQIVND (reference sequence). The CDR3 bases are TGTGCCAGTAGTATAGATACCTCCCCGAACACCGGGGAGCTGTTTTTT. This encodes CASSIDTSPNTGELFF.

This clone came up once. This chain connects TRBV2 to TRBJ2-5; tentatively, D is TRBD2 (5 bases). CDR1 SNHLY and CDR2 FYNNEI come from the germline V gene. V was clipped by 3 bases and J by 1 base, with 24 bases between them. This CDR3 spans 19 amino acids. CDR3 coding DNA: TGTGCCAGCAGTGACTTAAGGACTCCGGAGGAAGGTTCCCAAGAGACCCAGTACTTC. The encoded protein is CASSDLRTPEEGSQETQYF.

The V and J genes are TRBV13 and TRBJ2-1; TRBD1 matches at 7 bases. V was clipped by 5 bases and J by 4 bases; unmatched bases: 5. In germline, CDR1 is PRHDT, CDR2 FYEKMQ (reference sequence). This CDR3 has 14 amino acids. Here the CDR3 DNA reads TGTGCCAGCAGCGAGGGACAGCCATACAATGAGCAGTTCTTC. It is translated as CASSEGQPYNEQFF.

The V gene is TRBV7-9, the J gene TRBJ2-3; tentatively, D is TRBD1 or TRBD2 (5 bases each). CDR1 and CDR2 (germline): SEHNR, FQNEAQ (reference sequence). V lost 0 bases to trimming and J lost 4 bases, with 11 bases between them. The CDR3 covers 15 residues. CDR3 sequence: CASSLAGDAPDTQYF. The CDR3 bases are TGTGCCAGCAGCTTAGCTGGGGACGCACCAGATACGCAGTATTTT.

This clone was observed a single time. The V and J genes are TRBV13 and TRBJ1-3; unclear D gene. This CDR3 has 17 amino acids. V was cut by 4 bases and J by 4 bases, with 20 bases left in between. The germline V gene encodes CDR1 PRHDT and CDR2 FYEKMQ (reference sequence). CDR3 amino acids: CASSSDTEPSDGNTIYF. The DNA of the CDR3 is TGTGCCAGCAGCTCTGACACGGAACCGTCAGACGGAAACACCATATATTTT.

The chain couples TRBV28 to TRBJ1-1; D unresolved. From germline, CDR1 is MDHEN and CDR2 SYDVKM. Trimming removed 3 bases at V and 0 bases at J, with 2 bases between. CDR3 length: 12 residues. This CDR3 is CASSFMNTEAFF. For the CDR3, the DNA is TGTGCCAGCAGTTTCATGAACACTGAAGCTTTCTTT. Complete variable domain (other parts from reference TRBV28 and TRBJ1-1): DVKVTQSSRYLVKRTGEKVFLECVQDMDHENMFWYRQDPGLGLRLIYFSYDVKMKEKGDIPEGYSVSREKKERFSLILESASTNQTSMYLCASSFMNTEAFFGQGTRLTVV.

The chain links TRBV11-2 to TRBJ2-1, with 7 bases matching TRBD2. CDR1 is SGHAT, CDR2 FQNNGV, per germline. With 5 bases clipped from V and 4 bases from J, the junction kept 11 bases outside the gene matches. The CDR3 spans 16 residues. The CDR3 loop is CASSQGGGSGYNEQFF. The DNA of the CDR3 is TGTGCCAGCAGCCAAGGTGGCGGGAGCGGGTACAATGAGCAGTTCTTC.

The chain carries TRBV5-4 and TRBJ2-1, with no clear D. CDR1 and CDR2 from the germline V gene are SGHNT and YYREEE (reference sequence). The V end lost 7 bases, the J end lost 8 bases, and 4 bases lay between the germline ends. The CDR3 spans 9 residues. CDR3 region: CASGDEQFF. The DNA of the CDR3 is TGTGCCAGCGGCGATGAGCAGTTCTTC.

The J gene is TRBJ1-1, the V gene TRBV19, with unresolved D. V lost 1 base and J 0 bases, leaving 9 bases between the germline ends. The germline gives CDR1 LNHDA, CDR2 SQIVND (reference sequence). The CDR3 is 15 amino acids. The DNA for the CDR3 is TGTGCCAGTAGTATAGCTCACAGAATGAACACTGAAGCTTTCTTT. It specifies CASSIAHRMNTEAFF.

This CDR3 reads CASSIDREGIPGNEQFF. DNA of the CDR3: TGTGCCAGTAGTATAGATCGCGAAGGGATTCCGGGCAATGAGCAGTTCTTC. The chain uses TRBV19 and TRBJ2-1; D is unclear. The CDR3 contains 17 residues. Between the trimmed V and J ends, which lost 0 bases and 6 bases, there was a span of 18 bases. Germline V lookup: CDR1 LNHDA, CDR2 SQIVND (reference sequence). Looking up the rest from reference TRBV19 and TRBJ2-1 gives the full variable domain: DGGITQSPKYLFRKEGQNVTLSCEQNLNHDAMYWYRQDPGQGLRLIYYSQIVNDFQKGDIAEGYSVSREKKESFPLTVTSAQKNPTAFYLCASSIDREGIPGNEQFFGPGTRLTVL.

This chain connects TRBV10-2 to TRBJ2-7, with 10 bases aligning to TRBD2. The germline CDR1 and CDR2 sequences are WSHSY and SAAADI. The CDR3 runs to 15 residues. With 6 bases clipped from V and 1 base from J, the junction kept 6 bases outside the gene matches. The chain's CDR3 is CASSLGLALSYEQYF. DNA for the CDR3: TGCGCCAGCAGCCTGGGACTAGCGCTTTCCTACGAGCAGTACTTC.

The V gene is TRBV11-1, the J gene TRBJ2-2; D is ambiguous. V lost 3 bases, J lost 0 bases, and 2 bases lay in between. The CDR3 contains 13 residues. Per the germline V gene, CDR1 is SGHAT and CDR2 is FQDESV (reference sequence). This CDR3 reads CASSFPNTGELFF. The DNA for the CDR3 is TGTGCCAGCAGCTTCCCGAACACCGGGGAGCTGTTTTTT.

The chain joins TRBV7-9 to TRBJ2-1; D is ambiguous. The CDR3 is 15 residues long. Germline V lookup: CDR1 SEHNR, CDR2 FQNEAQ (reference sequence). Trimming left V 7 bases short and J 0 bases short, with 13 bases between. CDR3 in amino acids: CASTPPESSYNEQFF. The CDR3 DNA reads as TGTGCCAGCACCCCGCCGGAAAGCTCCTACAATGAGCAGTTCTTC.

The CDR3 sequence: CASSEYLQNAGEAFF. CDR3 bases: TGTGCCAGCAGTGAATATTTACAAAATGCCGGTGAAGCTTTCTTT. The chain combines TRBV25-1 with TRBJ1-1; no clear D. Germline values: CDR1 MGHDK, CDR2 SYGVNS. Trimming left V 0 bases short and J 7 bases short, with 15 bases between. The CDR3 covers 15 residues.

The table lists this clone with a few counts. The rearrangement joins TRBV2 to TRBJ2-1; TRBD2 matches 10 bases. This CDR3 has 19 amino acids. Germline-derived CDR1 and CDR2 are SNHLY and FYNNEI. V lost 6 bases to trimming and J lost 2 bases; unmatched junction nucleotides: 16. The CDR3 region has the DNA TGTGCCAGCAGAGGAACCCGTGCCGCTAGCGGGAGAACCTACAATGAGCAGTTCTTC. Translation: CASRGTRAASGRTYNEQFF.

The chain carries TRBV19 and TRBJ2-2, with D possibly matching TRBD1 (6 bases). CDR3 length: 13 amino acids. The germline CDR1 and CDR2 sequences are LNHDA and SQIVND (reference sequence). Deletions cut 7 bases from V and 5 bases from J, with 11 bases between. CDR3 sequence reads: CASTLGGTGELFF. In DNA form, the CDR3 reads TGTGCCAGTACCCTAGGGGGAACCGGGGAGCTGTTTTTT.

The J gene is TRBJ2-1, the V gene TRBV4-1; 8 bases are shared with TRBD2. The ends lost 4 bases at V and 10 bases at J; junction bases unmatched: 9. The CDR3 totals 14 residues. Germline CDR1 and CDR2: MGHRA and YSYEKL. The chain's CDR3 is CASSPRTSSAEQFF. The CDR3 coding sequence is TGCGCCAGCAGCCCGCGGACTAGCTCTGCCGAGCAGTTCTTC.

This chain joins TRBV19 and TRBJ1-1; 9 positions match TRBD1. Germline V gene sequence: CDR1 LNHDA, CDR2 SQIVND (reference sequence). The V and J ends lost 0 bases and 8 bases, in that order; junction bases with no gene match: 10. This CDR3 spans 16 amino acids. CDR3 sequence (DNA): TGTGCCAGTAGTATAGATGGGGACAGGGTTTCGCCCGAAGCTTTCTTT. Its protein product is CASSIDGDRVSPEAFF.

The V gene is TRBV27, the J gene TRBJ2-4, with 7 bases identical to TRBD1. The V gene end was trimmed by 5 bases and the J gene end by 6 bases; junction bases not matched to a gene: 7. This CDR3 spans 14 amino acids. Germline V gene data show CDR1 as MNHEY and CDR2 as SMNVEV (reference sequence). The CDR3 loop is CASSDRDSRNIQYF. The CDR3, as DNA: TGTGCCAGCAGTGATCGGGACAGTCGAAACATTCAGTACTTC.

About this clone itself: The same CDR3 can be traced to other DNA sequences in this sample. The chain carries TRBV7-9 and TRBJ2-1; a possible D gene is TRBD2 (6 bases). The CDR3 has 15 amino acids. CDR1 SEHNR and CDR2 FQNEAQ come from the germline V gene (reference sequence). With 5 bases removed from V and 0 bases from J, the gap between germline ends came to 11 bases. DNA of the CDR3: TGTGCCAGCAGCCTCTCGGGGGACTCCTACAATGAGCAGTTCTTC. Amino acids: CASSLSGDSYNEQFF.